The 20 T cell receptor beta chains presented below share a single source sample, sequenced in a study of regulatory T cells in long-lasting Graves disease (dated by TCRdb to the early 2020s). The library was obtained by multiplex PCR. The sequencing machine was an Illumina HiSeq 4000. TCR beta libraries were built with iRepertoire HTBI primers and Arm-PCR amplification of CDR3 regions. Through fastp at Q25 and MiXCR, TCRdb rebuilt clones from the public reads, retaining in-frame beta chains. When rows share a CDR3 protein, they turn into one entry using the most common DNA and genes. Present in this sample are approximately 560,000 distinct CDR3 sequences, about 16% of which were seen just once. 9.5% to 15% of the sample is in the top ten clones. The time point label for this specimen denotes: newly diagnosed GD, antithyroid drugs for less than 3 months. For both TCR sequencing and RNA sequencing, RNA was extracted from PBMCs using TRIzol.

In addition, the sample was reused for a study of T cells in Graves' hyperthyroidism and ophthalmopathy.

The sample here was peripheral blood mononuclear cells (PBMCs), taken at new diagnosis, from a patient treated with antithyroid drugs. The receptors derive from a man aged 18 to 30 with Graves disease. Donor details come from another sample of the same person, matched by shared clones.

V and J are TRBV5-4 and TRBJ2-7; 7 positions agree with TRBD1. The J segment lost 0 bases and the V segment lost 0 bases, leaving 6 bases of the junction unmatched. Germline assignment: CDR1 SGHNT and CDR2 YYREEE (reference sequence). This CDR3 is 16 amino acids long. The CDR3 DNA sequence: TGTGCCAGCAGCTTGGACCCGACAGGGAGCTCCTACGAGCAGTACTTC. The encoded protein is CASSLDPTGSSYEQYF.

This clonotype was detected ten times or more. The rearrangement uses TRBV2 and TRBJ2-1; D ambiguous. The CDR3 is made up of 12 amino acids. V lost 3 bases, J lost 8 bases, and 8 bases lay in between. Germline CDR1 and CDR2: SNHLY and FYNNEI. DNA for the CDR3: TGTGCCAGCAGTGAGTTAGAGTATGAGCAGTTCTTC. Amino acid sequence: CASSELEYEQFF.

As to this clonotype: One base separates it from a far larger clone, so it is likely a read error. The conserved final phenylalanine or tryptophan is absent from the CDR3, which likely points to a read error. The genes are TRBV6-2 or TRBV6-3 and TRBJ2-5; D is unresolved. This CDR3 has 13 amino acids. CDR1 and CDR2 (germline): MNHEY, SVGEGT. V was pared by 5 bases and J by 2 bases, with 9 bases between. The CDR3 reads CASSASLQETQYS. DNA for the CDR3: TGTGCCAGCAGTGCCAGCCTACAAGAGACCCAGTACTCC.

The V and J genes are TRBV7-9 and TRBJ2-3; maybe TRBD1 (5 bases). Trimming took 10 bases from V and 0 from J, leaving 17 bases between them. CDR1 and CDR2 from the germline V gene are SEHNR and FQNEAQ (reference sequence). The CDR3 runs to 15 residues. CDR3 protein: CATSRVGTSTDTQYF. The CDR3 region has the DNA TGTGCCACCTCCAGGGTGGGCACTAGCACAGATACGCAGTATTTT.

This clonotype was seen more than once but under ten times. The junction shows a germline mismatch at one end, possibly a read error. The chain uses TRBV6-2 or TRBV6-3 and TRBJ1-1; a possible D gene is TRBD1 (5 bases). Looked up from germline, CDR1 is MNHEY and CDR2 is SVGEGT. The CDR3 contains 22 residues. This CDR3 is CASSPSGTLSGVGKGKNTEALF. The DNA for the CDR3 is TGTGCCAGCAGTCCCTCCGGGACTCTATCGGGGGTTGGGAAGGGTAAGAACACTGAAGCTCTCTTT.

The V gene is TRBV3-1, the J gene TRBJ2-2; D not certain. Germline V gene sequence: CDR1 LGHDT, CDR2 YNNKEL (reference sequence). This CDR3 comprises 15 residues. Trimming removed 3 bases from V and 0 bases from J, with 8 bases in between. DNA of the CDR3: TGTGCCAGCAGCCACCAAACAGCGAACACCGGGGAGCTGTTTTTT. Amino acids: CASSHQTANTGELFF.

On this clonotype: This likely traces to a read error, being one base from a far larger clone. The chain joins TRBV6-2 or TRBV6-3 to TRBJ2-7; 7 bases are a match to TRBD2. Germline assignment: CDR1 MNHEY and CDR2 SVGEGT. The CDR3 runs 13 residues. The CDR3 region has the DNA TGTGCCAGCAGGGAGCGGGGACCCTACAAGCAGTACTTC. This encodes CASRERGPYKQYF.

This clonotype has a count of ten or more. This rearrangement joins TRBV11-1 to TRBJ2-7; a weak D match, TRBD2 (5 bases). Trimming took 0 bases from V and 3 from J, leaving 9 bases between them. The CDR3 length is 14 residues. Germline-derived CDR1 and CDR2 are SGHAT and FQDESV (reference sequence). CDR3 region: CASSLAFGDYEQYF. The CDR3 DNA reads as TGTGCCAGCAGCTTAGCCTTCGGGGACTACGAGCAGTACTTC. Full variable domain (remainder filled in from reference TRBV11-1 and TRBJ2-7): EAEVAQSPRYKITEKSQAVAFWCDPISGHATLYWYRQILGQGPELLVQFQDESVVDDSQLPKDRFSAERLKGVDSTLKIQPAELGDSAMYLCASSLAFGDYEQYFGPGTRLTVT.

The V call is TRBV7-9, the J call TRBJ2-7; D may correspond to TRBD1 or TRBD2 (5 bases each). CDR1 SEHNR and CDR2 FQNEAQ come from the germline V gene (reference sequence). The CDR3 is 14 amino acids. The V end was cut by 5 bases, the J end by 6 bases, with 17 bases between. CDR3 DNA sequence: TGTGCCAGCAGCGCCCAGGGAACCGGGATCGAGCAGTACTTC. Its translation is CASSAQGTGIEQYF.

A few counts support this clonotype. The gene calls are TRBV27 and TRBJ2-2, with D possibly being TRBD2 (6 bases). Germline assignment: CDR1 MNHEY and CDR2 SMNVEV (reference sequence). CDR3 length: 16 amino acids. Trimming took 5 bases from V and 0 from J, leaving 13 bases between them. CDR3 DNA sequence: TGTGCCAGCAGTCCCTGGGAGGCTCCGAACACCGGGGAGCTGTTTTTT. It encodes CASSPWEAPNTGELFF.

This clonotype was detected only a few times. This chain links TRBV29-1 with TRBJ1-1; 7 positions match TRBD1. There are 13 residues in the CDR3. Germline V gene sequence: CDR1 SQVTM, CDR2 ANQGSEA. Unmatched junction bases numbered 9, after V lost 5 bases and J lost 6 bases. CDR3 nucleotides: TGCAGCGTTCTGGTATTAGGGGGCCCTGAAGCTTTCTTT. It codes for CSVLVLGGPEAFF.

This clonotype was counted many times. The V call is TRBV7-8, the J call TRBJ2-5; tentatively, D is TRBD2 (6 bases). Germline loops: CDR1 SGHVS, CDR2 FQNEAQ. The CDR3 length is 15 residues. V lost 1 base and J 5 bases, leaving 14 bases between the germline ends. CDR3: CASSLDGRSRETQYF. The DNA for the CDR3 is TGTGCCAGCAGCTTAGACGGGAGAAGTAGGGAGACCCAGTACTTC. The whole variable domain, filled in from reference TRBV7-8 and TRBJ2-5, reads GAGVSQSPRYKVAKRGQDVALRCDPISGHVSLFWYQQALGQGPEFLTYFQNEAQLDKSGLPSDRFFAERPEGSVSTLKIQRTQQEDSAVYLCASSLDGRSRETQYFGPGTRLLVL.

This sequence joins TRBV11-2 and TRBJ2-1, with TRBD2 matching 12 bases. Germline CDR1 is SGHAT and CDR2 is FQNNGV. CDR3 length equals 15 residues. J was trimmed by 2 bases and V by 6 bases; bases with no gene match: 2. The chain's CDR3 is CASRRLAGAYNEQFF. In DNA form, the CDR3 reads TGTGCCAGCAGGCGACTAGCGGGAGCCTACAATGAGCAGTTCTTC.

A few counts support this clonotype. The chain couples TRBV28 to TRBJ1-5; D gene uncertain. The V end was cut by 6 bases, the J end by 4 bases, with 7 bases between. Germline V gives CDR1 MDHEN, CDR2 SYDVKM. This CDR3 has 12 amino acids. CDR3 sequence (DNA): TGTGCCAGCAGGAACCTAAATCAGCCCCAGCATTTT. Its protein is CASRNLNQPQHF.

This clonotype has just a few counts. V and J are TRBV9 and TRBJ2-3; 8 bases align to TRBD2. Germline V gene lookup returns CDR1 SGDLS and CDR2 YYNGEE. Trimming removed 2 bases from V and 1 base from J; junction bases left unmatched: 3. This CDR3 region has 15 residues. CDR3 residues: CASSVAAGGTDTQYF. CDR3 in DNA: TGTGCCAGCAGCGTGGCAGCGGGAGGCACAGATACGCAGTATTTT.

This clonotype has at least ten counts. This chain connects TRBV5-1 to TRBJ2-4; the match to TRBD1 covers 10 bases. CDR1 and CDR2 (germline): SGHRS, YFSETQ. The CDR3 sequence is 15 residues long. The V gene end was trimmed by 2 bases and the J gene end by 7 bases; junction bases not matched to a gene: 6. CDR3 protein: CASSFGTGEGNIQYF. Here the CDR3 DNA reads TGCGCCAGCAGCTTCGGGACAGGGGAAGGGAACATTCAGTACTTC.

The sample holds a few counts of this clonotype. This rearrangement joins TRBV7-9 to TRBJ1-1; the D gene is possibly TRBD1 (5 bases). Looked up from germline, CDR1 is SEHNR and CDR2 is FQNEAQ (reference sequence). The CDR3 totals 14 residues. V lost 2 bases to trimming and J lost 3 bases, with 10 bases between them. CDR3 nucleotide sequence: TGTGCCAGCAGCTTAAATGGCAGGGACACTGAAGCTTTCTTT. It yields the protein CASSLNGRDTEAFF. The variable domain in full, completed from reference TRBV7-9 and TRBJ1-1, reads DTGVSQNPRHKITKRGQNVTFRCDPISEHNRLYWYRQTLGQGPEFLTYFQNEAQLEKSRLLSDRFSAERPKGSFSTLEIQRTEQGDSAMYLCASSLNGRDTEAFFGQGTRLTVV.

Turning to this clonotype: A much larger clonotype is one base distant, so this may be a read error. The CDR3 DNA follows: TGTGCCAGCAGTTGCTCGATAAGGGACGGATCCTACGAGCAGTACTTC. Translation gives CASSCSIRDGSYEQYF. The V gene is TRBV6-5, the J gene TRBJ2-7, with D perhaps being TRBD1 or TRBD2 (5 bases each). V shed 4 bases and J shed 1 base, with 17 bases lying between them. The CDR3 runs 16 residues. CDR1 MNHEY and CDR2 SVGAGI come from the germline V gene.

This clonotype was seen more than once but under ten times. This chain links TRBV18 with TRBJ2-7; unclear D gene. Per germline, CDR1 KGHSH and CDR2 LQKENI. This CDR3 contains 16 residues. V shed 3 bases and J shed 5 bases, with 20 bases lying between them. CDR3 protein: CASSPLPVGSAHEQYF. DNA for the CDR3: TGTGCCAGCTCACCTTTACCGGTGGGCAGCGCCCACGAGCAGTACTTC.

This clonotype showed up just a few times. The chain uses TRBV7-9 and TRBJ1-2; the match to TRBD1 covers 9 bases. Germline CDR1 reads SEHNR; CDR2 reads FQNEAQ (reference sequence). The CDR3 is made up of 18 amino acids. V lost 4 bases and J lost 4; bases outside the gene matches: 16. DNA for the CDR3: TGTGCCAGCAGCTATACCGGGACAGGGACCCTAATGGCCTATGGCTACACCTTC. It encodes CASSYTGTGTLMAYGYTF.